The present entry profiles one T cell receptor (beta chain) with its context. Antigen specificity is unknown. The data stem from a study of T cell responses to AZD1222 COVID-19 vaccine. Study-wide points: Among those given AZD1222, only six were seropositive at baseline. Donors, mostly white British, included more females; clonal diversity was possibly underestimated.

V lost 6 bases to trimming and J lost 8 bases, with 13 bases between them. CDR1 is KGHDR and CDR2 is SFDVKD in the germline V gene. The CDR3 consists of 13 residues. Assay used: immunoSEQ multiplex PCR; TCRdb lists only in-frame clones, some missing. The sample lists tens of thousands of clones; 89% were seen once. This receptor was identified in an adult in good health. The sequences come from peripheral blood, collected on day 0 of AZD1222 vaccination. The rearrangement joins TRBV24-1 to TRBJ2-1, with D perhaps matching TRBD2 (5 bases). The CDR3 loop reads CATSPGFSDEQFF. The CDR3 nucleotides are TGTGCCACCAGTCCGGGATTCTCTGATGAGCAGTTCTTC.